The present TCR beta chain was sequenced within a study of blood T cell repertoires in COVID-19. Authors' analysis steps: Amplified reference gene primers provided the basis for estimating nucleated cell counts. Clones were sequenced by immunoSEQ multiplex PCR, and TCRdb holds only the in-frame ones, with some missing. V and J calls and clone size are copied from that table; D and trimming were computed from the DNA. The data hold 300,000 to 400,000 clones, with under 95% observed a single time. In germline, CDR1 is SQVTM, CDR2 ANQGSEA. Trimming cost V 5 bases and J 6 bases; bases outside gene matches: 4. This CDR3 comprises 13 residues.

This receptor was obtained from a woman between 18 and 29 years old who had recovered from COVID-19. Sequencing input: peripheral blood. The chain links TRBV29-1 to TRBJ2-1; 10 positions agree with TRBD2. The CDR3 DNA follows: TGCAGCGTTCAGCGGGAGGGCCGCAATGAGCAGTTCTTC. Amino acid sequence: CSVQREGRNEQFF.